This TCR beta chain was recorded in a study of T cells after yellow fever vaccination. One entry per CDR3 protein results from TCRdb running MiXCR on the 5' RACE reads. The sample includes a few hundred thousand distinct CDR3 sequences, 11% of them seen just once. A few counts support this clonotype. The sequences come from PBMCs, collected on the day of the first yellow fever vaccination. This sequence originates from a man between 18 and 35 years old who received the YFV17D yellow fever vaccine.

In nucleotides, the CDR3 is TGTGCCAGCAGTTTCGGGGCAGGGGTCAATGAGCAGTTCTTC. Protein product: CASSFGAGVNEQFF. This sequence joins TRBV27 and TRBJ2-1; weak D call: TRBD1 (6 bases). V lost 3 bases, J lost 6 bases, and 12 bases lay in between. Germline V gives CDR1 MNHEY, CDR2 SMNVEV (reference sequence). The CDR3 covers 14 residues.